Given below is one TCR beta chain in context. A quantity of about 0.5 to 1 ug RNA underwent reverse transcription using random hexamers. It was immunoSEQ multiplex PCR that amplified TCR beta CDR3 across 54 Vbeta and 13 Jbeta. TCRdb re-called the immunoSEQ multiplex PCR reads through MiXCR, storing one row per CDR3 protein. The top ten hold 0.13% to 0.15% of the sample, which has 150,000 or so distinct CDR3 sequences, around 95% seen once. The data belong to a study of CD8 T cells in Susac syndrome. In the study overall: When blood was drawn, the patients with Susac syndrome were therapy-naive, on corticosteroids, or on intravenous immunoglobulin alone.

The authors sequenced TCR beta from blood CD8+ and CD4+ T cells. CDR1 and CDR2 (germline): SGDLS, YYNGEE. CDR3 length equals 15 residues. Trimming shortened V by 0 bases and J by 2 bases, and 9 bases separated the two germline ends. V is TRBV9 and J is TRBJ2-1, with D maybe TRBD1 (6 bases). The receptor's source is a human donor with Susac syndrome. What was sequenced was CD4+ T cells from PBMCs. Here the CDR3 reads CASSVGQVTYNEQFF. The CDR3 DNA follows: TGTGCCAGCAGCGTAGGACAGGTCACCTACAATGAGCAGTTCTTC.